These 14 T cell receptor beta chains originate from one sample sequenced in a study of T cell repertoires in cytomegalovirus infection. MiXCR was run by TCRdb on the reads, yielding one entry per CDR3 protein. The sample comprises hundreds of thousands of distinct CDR3 sequences, roughly a third of which are singletons, and 15% to 20% rests with the top ten. These receptors' targets are unknown. The material was cultured PBMCs, obtained from culture after CMV antigen stimulation. The receptor source for this set is a human donor in good health (CMV status not recorded). Some clones in this sample may be carry-over from other donors' samples.

The chain has TRBV7-9 and TRBJ1-5; D is perhaps TRBD1 (6 bases). Per germline, CDR1 SEHNR and CDR2 FQNEAQ (reference sequence). The CDR3 is 13 residues long. Trimming left V 4 bases short and J 6 bases short, with 10 bases between. CDR3 sequence (DNA): TGTGCCAGCAGCTCCGGGGGGGCTCAGCCCCAGCATTTT. This sequence encodes CASSSGGAQPQHF.

V gene TRBV12-3 or TRBV12-4 combines with J gene TRBJ1-2, with D tentatively TRBD1 (5 bases). This CDR3 region has 14 residues. The V end was cut by 5 bases, the J end by 4 bases, with 14 bases between. The CDR3 region has the DNA TGTGCCAGCAGTCCCTGGGCAGGGACCTATGGCTACACCTTC. Its translation: CASSPWAGTYGYTF.

As concerns this clonotype: Possible read error: a much larger clone is one base away. This sequence joins TRBV4-2 and TRBJ1-2, with 9 bases lining up with TRBD1. The CDR3 is 15 amino acids. The germline V gene has CDR1 LGHNA and CDR2 YNFKEQ. V shed 0 bases and J 10 bases; nucleotides not matched to a gene: 9. The CDR3 DNA reads TGTGCCAGCAGCCAAGATCCGGGACAGGGCGAAGTCTACACCTTC. Protein: CASSQDPGQGEVYTF.

This clonotype qualifies as medium-sized (0.01 to 0.1%). The rearrangement joins TRBV7-8 to TRBJ2-3, with 8 bases aligning to TRBD1. The CDR3 runs 15 residues. Germline-derived CDR1 and CDR2 are SGHVS and FQNEAQ. The V gene end was trimmed by 5 bases and the J gene end by 3 bases; junction bases not matched to a gene: 7. The CDR3 region is CASSGAGGWTDTQYF. CDR3 coding DNA: TGTGCCAGCAGCGGGGCAGGGGGCTGGACAGATACGCAGTATTTT. The full variable domain, rest sourced from reference TRBV7-8 and TRBJ2-3, is GAGVSQSPRYKVAKRGQDVALRCDPISGHVSLFWYQQALGQGPEFLTYFQNEAQLDKSGLPSDRFFAERPEGSVSTLKIQRTQQEDSAVYLCASSGAGGWTDTQYFGPGTRLTVL.

Regarding this clonotype: A much larger clone lies a single base off, so this may be a read error. This chain connects TRBV7-2 to TRBJ1-2; D is undetermined. V was trimmed by 10 bases and J by 4 bases, leaving 13 bases between them. The CDR3 extends over 12 amino acids. The germline V gene has CDR1 SGHTA and CDR2 FQGNSA. The CDR3 here is CATSQEIYGYTF. CDR3 in DNA: TGTGCCACCAGTCAGGAAATCTATGGCTACACCTTC. Supplemented by reference TRBV7-2 and TRBJ1-2, the full variable domain reads GAGVSQSPSNKVTEKGKDVELRCDPISGHTALYWYRQSLGQGLEFLIYFQGNSAPDKSGLPSDRFSAERTGGSVSTLTIQRTQQEDSAVYLCATSQEIYGYTFGSGTRLTVV.

This clonotype occurred a few times. The V gene is TRBV7-9, the J gene TRBJ2-1, with TRBD2 matching over 14 bases. This CDR3 has 16 amino acids. CDR1 is SEHNR and CDR2 is FQNEAQ in the germline V gene (reference sequence). V trimming: 5 bases; J trimming: 7 bases; junction bases outside the gene matches: 7. CDR3 in DNA: TGTGCCAGCAGCCCCTTGACTAGCGGGAGGGTTAATGAGCAGTTCTTC. Protein: CASSPLTSGRVNEQFF.

This clonotype has ten or more counts. As DNA, the CDR3 is TGTGCCAGCAGTCTTTATGCGGGAGGAATGGATACGCAGTATTTT. This translates into CASSLYAGGMDTQYF. V and J are TRBV27 and TRBJ2-3, with 8 bases that match TRBD2. CDR1 and CDR2 from the germline V gene are MNHEY and SMNVEV (reference sequence). V gave up 5 bases and J gave up 6 bases; unmatched junction bases: 10. This CDR3 is built from 15 residues.

This chain joins TRBV11-2 and TRBJ1-1; perhaps TRBD1 as D (5 bases). Germline assignment: CDR1 SGHAT and CDR2 FQNNGV. The V gene lost 1 base and the J gene lost 1 base, with 19 bases spanning the gap. The CDR3 runs to 18 residues. CDR3 sequence reads: CASSLGRGDRPRNTEAFF. CDR3 nucleotide sequence: TGTGCCAGCAGCTTAGGCCGTGGGGACCGACCTAGGAACACTGAAGCTTTCTTT.

V gene TRBV7-2 combines with J gene TRBJ2-5, with 9 bases that match TRBD2. With V trimmed by 0 bases and J by 2 bases, 4 bases remained unmatched. The germline CDR1 and CDR2 sequences are SGHTA and FQGNSA. The CDR3 spans 16 residues. CDR3 sequence (DNA): TGTGCCAGCAGCTTAGCCCTGACTAGCGGACAAGAGACCCAGTACTTC. Translation gives CASSLALTSGQETQYF.

Only a few counts were recorded for this clonotype. The CDR3 spells CASSYFPTGRNTEAFF. As DNA, the CDR3 is TGTGCCAGCAGTTACTTCCCGACAGGGCGGAACACTGAAGCTTTCTTT. The chain couples TRBV6-2 or TRBV6-3 to TRBJ1-1; 7 nucleotides agree with TRBD1. Germline assignment: CDR1 MNHEY and CDR2 SVGEGT. Trimming removed 1 base from V and 1 base from J; junction bases left unmatched: 6. The CDR3 is 16 amino acids.

The CDR3 reads CASAGFGSFNEQFF. The CDR3 nucleotides are TGTGCCAGCGCCGGGTTTGGGAGCTTCAATGAGCAGTTCTTC. The chain employs TRBV11-2 and TRBJ2-1, with D possibly being TRBD2 (5 bases). This CDR3 has 14 residues. V lost 8 bases and J lost 6, with 17 bases in between. Per the germline V gene, CDR1 is SGHAT and CDR2 is FQNNGV.

The sample holds a few counts of this clonotype. The chain links TRBV20-1 to TRBJ2-3; D could derive from TRBD1 or TRBD2 (5 bases each). The length of the CDR3 is 11 residues. Germline CDR1 is DFQATT and CDR2 is SNEGSKA (reference sequence). V dropped 6 bases and J dropped 2 bases, with 6 bases sitting between them. The CDR3 sequence is CSAGTTDTQYF. The CDR3 DNA follows: TGCAGTGCCGGGACCACAGATACGCAGTATTTT.

This clonotype came up a few times. V is TRBV28 and J is TRBJ1-1; 7 bases are a match to TRBD1. V gave up 5 bases and J gave up 5 bases; unmatched junction bases: 14. There are 16 residues in the CDR3. Germline CDR1 MDHEN, CDR2 SYDVKM. CDR3 bases: TGTGCCAGCAGTACAAACAGGGGAGCCCCACAGACTGAAGCTTTCTTT. The encoded protein is CASSTNRGAPQTEAFF.

This clonotype was observed a handful of times. The chain couples TRBV2 to TRBJ1-1; TRBD1 might be the D (6 bases). CDR3 length equals 13 residues. Germline CDR1 and CDR2: SNHLY and FYNNEI. V gave up 5 bases and J gave up 4 bases, with 11 bases separating them. In nucleotides, the CDR3 is TGTGCCAGCAGTATCCAGGGGACCACTGAAGCTTTCTTT. Translated: CASSIQGTTEAFF.